This T cell receptor (beta chain) originates from a study of spatial heterogeneity in lung cancer. Overall study findings and caveats: Counts of expanded alpha and beta TCRs within tumors tracked the tumor nonsynonymous mutation count. There was tracking of ubiquitous and regional nonsynonymous mutations by the respective counts of ubiquitous and regional expanded TCRs. Of tumor T cells, an estimated coverage of around 7% was reached for alpha chains and about 12% for beta chains.

TCRdb analysed the 5' RACE reads with MiXCR anew, one entry per CDR3 protein. Of around 7,800 distinct CDR3 sequences listed, almost 8.5% are singletons. Time point here: sample taken at primary tumor resection. Sequencing was performed on whole RNA extracted from tumor and nontumor lung tissue, or from frozen PBMC, and the material was left unsorted. Comments on this clonotype: Its antigen is still unknown.

The TCR originated in a male donor with early-stage non-small cell lung cancer. The input for sequencing was lung tumor tissue, taken at surgery.

DNA for the CDR3: TGTGCCAGCAGTACCTTAAGGAAGGAGAGTGAGCAGTTCTTC. Translating gives CASSTLRKESEQFF. The rearrangement uses TRBV6-5 and TRBJ2-1; unclear D gene. The CDR3 contains 14 residues. V gave up 5 bases and J gave up 9 bases, with 17 bases separating them. CDR1 MNHEY and CDR2 SVGAGI come from the germline V gene.